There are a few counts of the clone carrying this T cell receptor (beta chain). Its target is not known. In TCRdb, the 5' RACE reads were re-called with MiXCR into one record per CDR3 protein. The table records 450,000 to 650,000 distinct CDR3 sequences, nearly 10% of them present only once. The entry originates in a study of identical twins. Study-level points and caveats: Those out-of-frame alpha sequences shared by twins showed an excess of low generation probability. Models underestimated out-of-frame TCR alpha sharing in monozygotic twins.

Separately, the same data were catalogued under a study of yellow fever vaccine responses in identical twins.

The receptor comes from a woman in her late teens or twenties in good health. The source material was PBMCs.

Here the CDR3 DNA reads TGCGCCAGCAGCCCAGGCGGGGGCGGACAAGAGACCCAGTACTTC. Protein: CASSPGGGGQETQYF. The chain has TRBV5-1 and TRBJ2-5; D possibly corresponds to TRBD2 (7 bases). V lost 4 bases to trimming and J lost 2 bases, with 15 bases between them. The CDR3 consists of 15 residues. The germline CDR1 and CDR2 sequences are SGHRS and YFSETQ.